The next 5 T cell receptor beta chains were all read from a single sample in a study of response to subunit inactivated influenza vaccine. TCRdb re-analysed the RT-PCR reads in MiXCR, keeping a single row per CDR3 protein. Of hundreds of thousands of distinct CDR3 sequences listed, 14% are singletons. The starting material was PBMCs from blood, obtained around 14 days before vaccination. These receptors came from a man between 50 and 59 years old who received an inactivated influenza vaccine.

The V call is TRBV4-2, the J call TRBJ2-3; the D gene could be TRBD1 or TRBD2 (7 bases each). Per germline, CDR1 LGHNA and CDR2 YNFKEQ. The CDR3 extends over 18 amino acids. V lost 1 base and J 3 bases, leaving 20 bases between the germline ends. The CDR3 protein is CASSQVLPGGGRTDTQYF. The DNA of the CDR3 is TGTGCCAGCAGCCAAGTACTACCAGGGGGGGGTAGGACAGATACGCAGTATTTT.

In its sample, this clonotype was seen a few times. V is TRBV28 and J is TRBJ1-2; D remains ambiguous. The CDR3 covers 14 residues. The V end lost 7 bases, the J end lost 1 base, and 13 bases lay between the germline ends. Germline CDR1 reads MDHEN; CDR2 reads SYDVKM. CDR3 protein: CASTGSTDNYGYTF. Here the CDR3 DNA reads TGTGCCAGCACTGGCTCGACGGATAACTATGGCTACACCTTC.

The chain couples TRBV6-2 or TRBV6-3 to TRBJ2-1, with D unclear. The CDR3 is 13 amino acids. V lost 0 bases, J lost 10 bases, and 10 bases lay in between. Per germline, CDR1 MNHEY and CDR2 SVGEGT. The CDR3 region is CASSYSLSGEQFF. The CDR3 DNA sequence: TGTGCCAGCAGTTACTCGTTAAGTGGCGAGCAGTTCTTC.

This clonotype appeared a few times. The rearrangement uses TRBV6-5 and TRBJ1-2; a possible D gene is TRBD1 (5 bases). This CDR3 is 15 amino acids long. From germline, CDR1 is MNHEY and CDR2 SVGAGI. V was clipped by 0 bases and J by 2 bases, with 10 bases between them. CDR3 residues: CASSYSWTKNYGYTF. The CDR3 DNA reads TGTGCCAGCAGTTACTCCTGGACAAAAAACTATGGCTACACCTTC.

This clonotype was recorded a few times. The chain combines TRBV12-3 or TRBV12-4 with TRBJ2-7; possible D gene TRBD1, 5 bases. This CDR3 has 13 amino acids. Deletions cut 2 bases from V and 4 bases from J, with 9 bases between. CDR3 region: CASSLKGDYEQYF. As DNA, the CDR3 is TGTGCCAGCAGTTTAAAAGGGGATTACGAGCAGTACTTC.